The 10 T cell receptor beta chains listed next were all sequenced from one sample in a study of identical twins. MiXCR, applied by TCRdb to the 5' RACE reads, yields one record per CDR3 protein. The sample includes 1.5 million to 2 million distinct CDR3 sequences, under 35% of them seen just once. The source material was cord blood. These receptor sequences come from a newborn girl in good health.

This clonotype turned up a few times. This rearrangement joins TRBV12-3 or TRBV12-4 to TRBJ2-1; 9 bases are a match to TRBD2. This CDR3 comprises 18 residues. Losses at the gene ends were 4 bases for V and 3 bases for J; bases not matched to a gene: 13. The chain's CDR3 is CASSSLLNLAGIYNEQFF. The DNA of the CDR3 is TGTGCCAGCAGTTCCCTCTTAAATCTAGCGGGAATCTACAATGAGCAGTTCTTC.

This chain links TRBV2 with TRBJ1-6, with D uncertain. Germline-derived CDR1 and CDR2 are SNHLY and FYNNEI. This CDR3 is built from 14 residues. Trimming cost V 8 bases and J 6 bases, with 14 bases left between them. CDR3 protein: CASEREPLNSPLHF. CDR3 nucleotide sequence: TGTGCCAGCGAGAGAGAACCCCTTAATTCACCCCTCCACTTT.

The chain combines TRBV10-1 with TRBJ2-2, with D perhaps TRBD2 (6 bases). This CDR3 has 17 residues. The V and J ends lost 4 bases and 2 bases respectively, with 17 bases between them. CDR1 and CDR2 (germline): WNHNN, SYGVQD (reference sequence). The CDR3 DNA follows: TGCGCCAGCAGTGGCGGAGAAAGGGGAGGTAACACCGGGGAGCTGTTTTTT. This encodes CASSGGERGGNTGELFF.

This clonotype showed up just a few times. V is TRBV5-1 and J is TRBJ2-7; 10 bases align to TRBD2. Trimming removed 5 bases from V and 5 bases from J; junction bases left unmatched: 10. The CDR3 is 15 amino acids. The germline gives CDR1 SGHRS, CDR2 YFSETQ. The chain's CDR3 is CASRTLAGQRNEQYF. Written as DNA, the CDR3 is TGCGCCAGCAGGACACTAGCGGGACAAAGGAACGAGCAGTACTTC. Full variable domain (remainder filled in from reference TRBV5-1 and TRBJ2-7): KAGVTQTPRYLIKTRGQQVTLSCSPISGHRSVSWYQQTPGQGLQFLFEYFSETQRNKGNFPGRFSGRQFSNSRSEMNVSTLELGDSALYLCASRTLAGQRNEQYFGPGTRLTVT.

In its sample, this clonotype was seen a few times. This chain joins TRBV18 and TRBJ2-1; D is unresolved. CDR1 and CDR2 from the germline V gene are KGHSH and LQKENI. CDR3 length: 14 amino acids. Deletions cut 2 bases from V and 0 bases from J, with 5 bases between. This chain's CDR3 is CASSPADSYNEQFF. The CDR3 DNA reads TGTGCCAGCTCACCAGCAGACTCCTACAATGAGCAGTTCTTC. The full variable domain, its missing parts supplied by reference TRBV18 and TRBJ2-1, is NAGVMQNPRHLVRRRGQEARLRCSPMKGHSHVYWYRQLPEEGLKFMVYLQKENIIDESGMPKERFSAEFPKEGPSILRIQQVVRGDSAAYFCASSPADSYNEQFFGPGTRLTVL.

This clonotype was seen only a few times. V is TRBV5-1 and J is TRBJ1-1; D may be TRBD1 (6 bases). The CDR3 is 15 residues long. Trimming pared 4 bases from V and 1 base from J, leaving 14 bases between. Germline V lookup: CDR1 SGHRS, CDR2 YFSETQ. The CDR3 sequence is CASSTSTGKNTEAFF. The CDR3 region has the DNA TGCGCCAGCAGCACCTCCACAGGGAAGAACACTGAAGCTTTCTTT.

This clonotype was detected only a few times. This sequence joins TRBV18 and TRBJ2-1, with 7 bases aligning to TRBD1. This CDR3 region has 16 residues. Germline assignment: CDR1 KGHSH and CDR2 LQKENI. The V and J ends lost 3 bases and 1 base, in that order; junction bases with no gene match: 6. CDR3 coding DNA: TGTGCCAGCTCACCGGACAGGACCTCTTCCTACAATGAGCAGTTCTTC. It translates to CASSPDRTSSYNEQFF.

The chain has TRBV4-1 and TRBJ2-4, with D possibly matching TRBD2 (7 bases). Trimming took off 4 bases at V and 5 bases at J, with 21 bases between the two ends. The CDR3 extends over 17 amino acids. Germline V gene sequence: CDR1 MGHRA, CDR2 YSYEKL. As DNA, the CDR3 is TGCGCCAGCAGCCGTACTCAGGCCGGGGGGCCGGAAAACATTCAGTACTTC. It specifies CASSRTQAGGPENIQYF.

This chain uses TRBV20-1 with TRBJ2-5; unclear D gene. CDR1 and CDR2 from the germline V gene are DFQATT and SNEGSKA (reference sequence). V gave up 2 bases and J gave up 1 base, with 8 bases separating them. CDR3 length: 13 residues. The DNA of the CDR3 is TGCAGTGCTAGATTGGGGATCCAAGAGACCCAGTACTTC. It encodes CSARLGIQETQYF.

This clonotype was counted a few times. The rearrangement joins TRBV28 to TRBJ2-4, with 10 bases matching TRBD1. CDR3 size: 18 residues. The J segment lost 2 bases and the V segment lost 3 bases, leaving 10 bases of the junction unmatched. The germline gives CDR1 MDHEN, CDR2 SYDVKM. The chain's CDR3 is CASSLRTGGFRTKNIQYF. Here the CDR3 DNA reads TGTGCCAGCAGTTTGAGGACAGGGGGGTTTAGGACCAAAAACATTCAGTACTTC.